The rows below give T cell receptor beta chains drawn from one sample of a study of beta chain features in type 1 diabetes. Repertoires were generated with immunoSEQ multiplex PCR, while TCRdb's copy carries only in-frame clones and drops some. This table holds about 400,000 clones, around 12% found once. Input material: naive CD4+ T cells from blood. Receptors originate from a man aged 18 to 30 in good health. Each CDR3 is given with its conserved first and last residue. The order of the fields is J gene, clone size, D gene, V gene, CDR3 protein, CDR3 DNA. The D gene is left open where the match is weak. Rows may omit the clone size; those that give it use once, few, many or a size class.

>TRBJ2-1|.|.|TRBV2
CASTQGGSYNEQFF
TGTGCCAGCACTCAGGGGGGCTCCTACAATGAGCAGTTCTTC
>TRBJ2-3|.|TRBD2|TRBV7-8
CASSPLAGLTDTQYF
TGTGCCAGCAGCCCACTAGCGGGTCTCACAGATACGCAGTATTTT
>TRBJ2-1|few|.|TRBV9
CASSPRGDLSYNEQFF
TGTGCCAGCAGCCCTCGTGGAGACCTCTCCTACAATGAGCAGTTCTTC
>TRBJ2-7|.|.|TRBV5-1
CASSSQYYEQYF
TGCGCCAGCAGCTCGCAGTACTACGAGCAGTACTTC
>TRBJ1-1|.|TRBD1|TRBV7-9
CASSVGPGGPLEAFF
TGTGCCAGCAGCGTAGGTCCAGGGGGCCCTTTGGAAGCTTTCTTT
>TRBJ1-1|.|TRBD1|TRBV28
CASSFQTGGMNTEAFF
TGTGCCAGCAGTTTCCAGACAGGGGGCATGAACACTGAAGCTTTCTTT
>TRBJ2-2|few|.|TRBV5-1
CASSLGTLNTGELFF
TGCGCCAGCAGCTTGGGCACATTGAACACCGGGGAGCTGTTTTTT
>TRBJ2-2|.|TRBD1|TRBV7-2
CASSGTGNTGELFF
TGTGCCAGCAGCGGGACAGGGAACACCGGGGAGCTGTTTTTT
>TRBJ1-5|.|.|TRBV27
CASSPIPLWGGNQPQHF
TGTGCCAGCAGTCCTATTCCCTTGTGGGGCGGCAATCAGCCCCAGCATTTT
>TRBJ1-2|.|.|TRBV28
CASDSPSNPNYGYTF
TGTGCCAGTGACAGCCCCTCAAATCCTAACTATGGCTACACCTTC
>TRBJ1-2|.|TRBD1|TRBV29-1
CSVGGQGSSNYGYTF
TGCAGCGTTGGGGGACAGGGGTCTTCAAACTATGGCTACACCTTC
>TRBJ1-1|few|.|TRBV7-9
CASSLDRNTEAFF
TGTGCCAGCAGCTTAGACAGGAACACTGAAGCTTTCTTT
>TRBJ2-7|few|TRBD2|TRBV5-6
CASSLKERGYYEQYF
TGTGCCAGCAGCTTGAAAGAGCGGGGGTACTACGAGCAGTACTTC
>TRBJ2-2|.|TRBD1|TRBV5-1
CASSGGTGGAGELFF
TGCGCCAGCAGCGGCGGGACAGGGGGCGCCGGGGAGCTGTTTTTT
>TRBJ2-3|.|TRBD2|TRBV10-3
CAISERTPGGGTQYF
TGTGCCATCAGTGAGCGGACCCCCGGCGGGGGTACGCAGTATTTT
>TRBJ2-7|.|.|TRBV18
CASSLLGTPNEQYF
TGTGCCAGCTCACTTCTCGGTACCCCAAACGAGCAGTACTTC
>TRBJ1-2|few|.|TRBV6-5
CASSEGVQLYGYTF
TGTGCCAGCAGTGAAGGGGTACAGCTCTATGGCTACACCTTC
>TRBJ2-7|.|.|TRBV5-1
CASSWSRDTSSYEQYF
TGCGCCAGCAGTTGGTCTAGGGACACGAGCTCCTACGAGCAGTACTTC
>TRBJ2-7|few|.|TRBV28
CASRPPGDYEQYF
TGTGCCAGCAGACCACCGGGGGACTACGAGCAGTACTTC
>TRBJ2-7|.|.|TRBV30
CAWTTSSYEQYF
TGTGCCTGGACCACTAGCTCCTACGAGCAGTACTTC
>TRBJ1-5|.|TRBD1|TRBV19
CASNRQGLNQPQHF
TGTGCCAGTAATAGACAGGGGTTGAATCAGCCCCAGCATTTT
>TRBJ1-2|.|.|TRBV5-4
CASSPEPTMTINYGYTF
TGTGCCAGCAGCCCGGAACCGACCATGACTATAAACTATGGCTACACCTTC
>TRBJ2-6|.|.|TRBV19
CASCEGSGANVLTF
TGTGCCAGCTGTGAGGGCTCTGGGGCCAACGTCCTGACTTTC
>TRBJ1-3|.|.|TRBV5-1
CASSLAGTSGNTIYF
TGCGCCAGCAGCTTGGCGGGTACCTCTGGAAACACCATATATTTT
>TRBJ2-1|few|TRBD2|TRBV5-1
CASSSAGTSGYNEQFF
TGCGCCAGCAGCTCAGCCGGGACTAGCGGCTACAATGAGCAGTTCTTC
>TRBJ1-6|few|TRBD1|TRBV6-5
CASSVGTGYNSPLHF
TGTGCCAGCAGCGTTGGGACAGGCTATAATTCACCCCTCCACTTT
>TRBJ2-7|few|.|TRBV7-8
CASSSWTESYEQYF
TGTGCCAGCAGCTCTTGGACAGAGTCCTACGAGCAGTACTTC
>TRBJ2-7|.|TRBD1|TRBV5-4
CASSLVAGGDEQYF
TGTGCCAGCAGCTTGGTAGCAGGGGGCGACGAGCAGTACTTC
>TRBJ1-4|few|TRBD1|TRBV7-2
CASRISGTVNEKLFF
TGTGCCAGCAGGATCTCCGGGACAGTGAATGAAAAACTGTTTTTT
>TRBJ2-7|few|.|TRBV14
CASSPRTVGEKQYF
TGTGCCAGCAGCCCTCGGACAGTTGGAGAAAAGCAGTACTTC